These T cell receptor beta chains were read from a single sample in a study of CD8 T cells in Susac syndrome. TCRdb independently ran MiXCR on the immunoSEQ multiplex PCR reads; one entry per CDR3 protein. This table has 150,000 or so distinct CDR3 sequences, around 93% appearing once. Input material: CD4+ T cells from PBMCs. Receptor source: a human donor with Susac syndrome. Both conserved end residues are part of each CDR3. A D gene is named only where the DNA matches it firmly. Rows may omit the clone size; those that give it use once, few, many or a size class.

j_call cdr3_length clone_size v_call d_call cdr3_aa cdr3_nt
TRBJ2-7 14 - TRBV24-1 TRBD1 CATSEGDRTYEQYF TGTGCCACCAGTGAGGGGGACAGGACCTACGAGCAGTACTTC
TRBJ2-3 11 - TRBV20-1 - CSAEPGDTQYF TGCAGTGCTGAGCCCGGGGATACGCAGTATTTT
TRBJ2-2 12 - TRBV28 - CASSLYTGELFF TGTGCCAGCAGTTTATACACCGGGGAGCTGTTTTTT
TRBJ1-5 13 - TRBV6-5 - CASSYSRNQPQHF TGTGCCAGCAGTTACTCACGCAATCAGCCCCAGCATTTT
TRBJ2-5 17 - TRBV24-1 TRBD2 CATSDSGLASAMETQYF TGTGCCACCAGTGATTCCGGACTAGCGAGTGCTATGGAGACCCAGTACTTC
TRBJ2-7 14 - TRBV20-1 TRBD1 CSAGRTGGLYEQYF TGCAGTGCTGGCCGGACAGGCGGCCTCTACGAGCAGTACTTC
TRBJ2-5 14 once TRBV12-3/TRBV12-4 TRBD2 CASSGLAGGETQYF TGTGCCAGCAGCGGACTAGCGGGCGGGGAGACCCAGTACTTC
TRBJ2-7 16 - TRBV3-1 TRBD1 CASSQAGTGMAYEQYF TGTGCCAGCAGCCAGGCCGGGACAGGGATGGCCTACGAGCAGTACTTC
TRBJ1-1 15 once TRBV11-2 - CASSLDFRGSTEAFF TGTGCCAGCAGCTTAGATTTCAGGGGTAGTACTGAAGCTTTCTTT
TRBJ1-5 14 - TRBV28 - CASRRDPSNQPQHF TGTGCCAGCAGGAGGGACCCTAGCAATCAGCCCCAGCATTTT
TRBJ1-1 16 - TRBV19 - CASSTAGGMWNTEAFF TGTGCCAGTAGTACGGCCGGAGGTATGTGGAACACTGAAGCTTTCTTT
TRBJ1-5 13 - TRBV25-1 - CASRLTSEQPQHF TGTGCCAGCAGGCTGACGTCTGAACAGCCCCAGCATTTT
TRBJ2-1 18 once TRBV21-1 - CASSKKRGRREGRDEQFF TGTGCCAGCAGCAAAAAAAGGGGTAGGCGGGAGGGCCGCGATGAGCAGTTCTTC
TRBJ1-2 14 - TRBV4-3 - CASSQVSRARGYTF TGCGCCAGCAGCCAAGTCTCCCGGGCACGCGGCTACACCTTC